This is a list of T cell receptor beta chains from one sample in a study of blood T cells in healthy people across ages. Via MiXCR, TCRdb re-called the 5' RACE reads, giving one row per CDR3 protein. The data show over 1,300,000 distinct CDR3 sequences, approximately 60% seen once. Sequencing was done on a sample of blood. Every receptor here comes from a man aged 18 to 30 in good health. CDR3s include the opening cysteine and the closing phenylalanine or tryptophan. D genes are given only for firm matches.

d_gene	v_gene	j_gene	CDR3nt	CDR3aa
TRBD1	TRBV7-2	TRBJ2-5	TGTGCCAGCAGCTTGACAGGGGCCCCTATGCAGTACTTC	CASSLTGAPMQYF
TRBD1	TRBV4-2	TRBJ2-7	TGTGCCAGCAGCCTCCGGGACAGGGTCGTCGACGAGCAGTACTTC	CASSLRDRVVDEQYF
TRBD1	TRBV7-9	TRBJ2-1	TGTGCCAGCAGCTTAAAGGGGGCAGTACATTACAATGAGCAGTTCTTC	CASSLKGAVHYNEQFF
TRBD2	TRBV7-2	TRBJ2-5	TGTGCCAGCAGCCCCAGGACTAGCGGGGTCGAGACCCAGTACTTC	CASSPRTSGVETQYF
TRBD1	TRBV27	TRBJ2-1	TGTGCCTGCAGCCCGATTCCTCCCCTCGGGACAGCCCCCAATGAGCAGTTCTTC	CACSPIPPLGTAPNEQFF
TRBD1	TRBV6-1	TRBJ2-7	TGTGCCAGCAGTGGAACAGTCGGGACAGGGCCTCGGGTCAAGAGCGAGCAGTACTTC	CASSGTVGTGPRVKSEQYF
.	TRBV20-1	TRBJ2-1	TGCAGTGCGGGGGTTGGGGCCCTCAGCATAGGCAGAAATGAGCAGTTCTTC	CSAGVGALSIGRNEQFF
TRBD2	TRBV7-9	TRBJ2-3	TGTGCCAGCAGCTTAATGCCGCGGGAGGGCCCAGATACGCAGTATTTT	CASSLMPREGPDTQYF
TRBD1	TRBV4-2	TRBJ1-2	TGTGCCAGCAGCCATGCCGACAGGGGGAATGGCTACACCTTC	CASSHADRGNGYTF
TRBD2	TRBV7-2	TRBJ2-7	TGTGCCAGCAGCTTCCGGACTAGCGGGGGGGGTATGATCTACGAGCAGTACTTC	CASSFRTSGGGMIYEQYF
TRBD2	TRBV5-1	TRBJ2-5	TGCGCCAGCAGCTCACAGACTAGCGGGACCCAGTACTTC	CASSSQTSGTQYF
TRBD2	TRBV4-1	TRBJ2-5	TGCGCCAGCAGCCAAGATGACGGCGGGGGACTCCAAGAGACCCAGTACTTC	CASSQDDGGGLQETQYF
.	TRBV12-3/TRBV12-4	TRBJ1-1	TGTGCCAGCAGTTCGCAGGCGCGGAAGTACACTGAAGCTTTCTTT	CASSSQARKYTEAFF
.	TRBV29-1	TRBJ2-7	TGCAGCGTTAACAGAGGCTCCTACGAGCAGTACTTC	CSVNRGSYEQYF
.	TRBV5-5	TRBJ2-7	TGTGCCAGCAGAGGGGCGGAAACCTACGAGCAGTACTTC	CASRGAETYEQYF